This TCR beta chain comes out of a study of cytomegalovirus exposure and HLA in healthy donors. Whole-study findings and limits: According to an earlier analysis, most TCR beta V segments yielded productive rearrangements about 87% or about 30% of the time.

Use of 60 Vbeta and 13 Jbeta primers characterized the PCR. TCRdb's copy holds only in-frame clones and misses some; the assay was immunoSEQ multiplex PCR. The specimen's table records tens of thousands of clones. This CDR3 is 14 amino acids long. V was shortened by 5 bases and J by 4 bases, with 17 bases between the two germline ends. Per germline, CDR1 SQVTM and CDR2 ANQGSEA. Points on this clone: The antigen remains unidentified.

Sequencing was performed on PBMCs. This sequence joins TRBV29-1 and TRBJ2-5; D is perhaps TRBD1 (5 bases). The origin of this receptor is a woman aged 55-75 years in good health and CMV-seropositive. The CDR3 protein is CSVILSGSGETQYF. For the CDR3, the DNA is TGCAGCGTTATCCTTTCAGGGTCGGGAGAGACCCAGTACTTC.